This T cell receptor beta chain comes out of a study of T cells after yellow fever vaccination. Points from the study as a whole: When the response was secondary, it was weaker but reached its peak faster, day 5 versus 15. There was a small share of clonotypes that showed up in both the CD4 and CD8 compartments.

A single record per CDR3 protein comes from TCRdb applying MiXCR to the 5' RACE reads. The table shows hundreds of thousands of distinct CDR3 sequences, with approximately 8% occurring only once. The sample holds a few counts of this clonotype. Its antigen is currently unknown. V was shortened by 5 bases and J by 4 bases, with 13 bases between the two germline ends. The CDR3 spans 13 residues. Per germline, CDR1 SQVTM and CDR2 ANQGSEA. This specimen consisted of PBMCs, obtained 35 to 50 days after the first yellow fever vaccination. The chain has TRBV29-1 and TRBJ2-3; no firm D call. The TCR sequence derives from a young man who received the YFV17D yellow fever vaccine. In DNA, the CDR3 is TGCAGCGTTCGGCACGCAGTAGCAGATACGCAGTATTTT. Amino acids: CSVRHAVADTQYF.